This T cell receptor beta chain was recorded in a study of OX40 agonist ivuxolimab in advanced cancers. This clone was counted once. This CDR3 contains 17 residues. V gave up 0 bases and J gave up 2 bases; unmatched junction bases: 6. The V gene's germline CDR1 is LGHNA and CDR2 YSLEER. Generated by immunoSEQ multiplex PCR, the TCRdb table keeps only in-frame clones and is missing some. Here the sample spans just over 20,000 clones, 87% being singletons. The sample here was CD4+ or CD8+ T cells sorted from blood, taken in a trial of the OX40 agonist ivuxolimab. The gene calls are TRBV4-3 and TRBJ2-1; 8 nucleotides align to TRBD2. This receptor was obtained from an adult with an advanced solid tumor such as melanoma, head and neck, liver or kidney cancer. The CDR3 is CASSQDRTSLTYNEQFF. The CDR3, as DNA: TGCGCCAGCAGCCAAGATAGGACTAGCCTAACCTACAATGAGCAGTTCTTC.